The clone carrying this T cell receptor beta chain has a handful of counts. Its target is unknown. The source of the sample is a study of cytomegalovirus exposure and HLA in healthy donors. This CDR3 has 15 residues. Germline V gene lookup returns CDR1 MNHNS and CDR2 SASEGT. Trimming pared 0 bases from V and 4 bases from J, leaving 10 bases between. Study observations and caveats: Common viral pathogens seemed, in a later analysis, to connect with several of the most significant clusters. It was likely that a cluster of highly shared sequence variants was a sequencing artifact.

60 Vbeta and 13 Jbeta primers were used in PCR. Sequencing was performed with immunoSEQ multiplex PCR; in TCRdb, only in-frame clones are kept and a portion is missing. Found here are more than 85,000 clones, roughly a tenth of them singletons; the top ten hold around 4.9%. Sample: PBMCs. The V and J genes are TRBV6-1 and TRBJ1-5; D ambiguous. This receptor was obtained from a man in his fifties in good health and CMV-seropositive. The CDR3 nucleotides are TGTGCCAGCAGTGAAGCCAGCGGTATGAATCAGCCCCAGCATTTT. Protein: CASSEASGMNQPQHF.